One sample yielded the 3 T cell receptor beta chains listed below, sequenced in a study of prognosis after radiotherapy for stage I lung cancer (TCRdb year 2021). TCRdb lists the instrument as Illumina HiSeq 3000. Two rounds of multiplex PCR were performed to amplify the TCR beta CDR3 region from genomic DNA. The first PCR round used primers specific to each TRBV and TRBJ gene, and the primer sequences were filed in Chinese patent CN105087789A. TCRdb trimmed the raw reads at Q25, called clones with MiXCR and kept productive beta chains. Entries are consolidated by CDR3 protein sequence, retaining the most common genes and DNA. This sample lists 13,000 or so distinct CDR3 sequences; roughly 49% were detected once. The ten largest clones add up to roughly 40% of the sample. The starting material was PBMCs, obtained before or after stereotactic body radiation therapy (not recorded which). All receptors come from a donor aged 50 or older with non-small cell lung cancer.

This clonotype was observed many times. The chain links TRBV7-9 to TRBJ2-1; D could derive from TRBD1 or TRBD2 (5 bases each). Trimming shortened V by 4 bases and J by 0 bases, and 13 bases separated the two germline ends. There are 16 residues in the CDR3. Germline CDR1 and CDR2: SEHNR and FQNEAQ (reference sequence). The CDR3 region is CASSSGTPRSYNEQFF. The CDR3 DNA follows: TGTGCCAGCAGCTCCGGGACCCCACGCTCCTACAATGAGCAGTTCTTC.

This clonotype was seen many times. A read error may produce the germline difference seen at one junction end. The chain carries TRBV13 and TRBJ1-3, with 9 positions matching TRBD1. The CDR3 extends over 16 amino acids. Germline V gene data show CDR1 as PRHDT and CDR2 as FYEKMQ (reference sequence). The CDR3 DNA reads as TGTGCCAGCAGCTCCAACAGGGGGCTGAGAGGAAGCACCATATATTTT. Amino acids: CASSSNRGLRGSTIYF.

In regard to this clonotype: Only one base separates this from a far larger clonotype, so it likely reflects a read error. The CDR3: CASSELGERGNTIYF. The CDR3 DNA reads TGTGCCAGCAGTGAACTAGGAGAACGTGGAAACACCATATATTTT. This chain uses TRBV27 with TRBJ1-3, with no clear D. Germline lookup yields CDR1 MNHEY and CDR2 SMNVEV (reference sequence). The CDR3 contains 15 residues. The V end was cut by 5 bases, the J end by 3 bases, with 14 bases between.